This paragraph reports one TCR delta chain. This probably arose from a read error, given a far larger clone one base away. The data belong to a study of gamma-delta chains in newborns, infants, children. Across the whole study: Innate gammadelta T cells reportedly expand polyclonally right after birth, driven by microbial exposure, per the title.

TCRdb reanalysed the reads with CATT. The sample consists of a few thousand delta-chain clones, around 2.8% of them appearing once. The sample consisted of blood. The clonotype was recovered from a child who was a newborn, infant or young child, either healthy, febrile or measles-vaccinated (not recorded which).

The CDR3 sequence: CACDTRLLGDTWFGPWDTRQMFF. Written as DNA, the CDR3 is TGTGCCTGTGACACTCGCCTACTGGGGGATACGTGGTTTGGACCCTGGGACACCCGACAGATGTTTTTC. The gene calls are TRDV2 and TRDJ3, with TRDD3 matching over 13 bases. The CDR3 runs 23 residues. CDR1 is GEAIGNYY, CDR2 EKD, per germline. Trimming removed 1 base from V and 2 bases from J; junction bases left unmatched: 16.